The text below deals with one TCR beta chain. The sample comes from a study of T cell repertoires in cytomegalovirus infection. Turning to the study itself: CMV infection together with matching HLA type was indicated by public TCR beta signatures.

The CDR3 covers 17 residues. The V end was cut by 6 bases, the J end by 1 base, with 19 bases between. CDR1 SQVTM and CDR2 ANQGSEA come from the germline V gene. TCRdb passed the reads through MiXCR, listing each CDR3 protein once. Altogether over 300,000 distinct CDR3 sequences are present, 8% to 10% being singletons, with the ten largest covering about 4.5%. This TCR was sampled from a human donor in good health (CMV status not recorded). Some clones in this sample may be carry-over from other donors' samples. Sequenced input: PBMCs. This chain uses TRBV29-1 with TRBJ2-6, with D possibly being TRBD1 (6 bases). This CDR3 reads CSVPGTSLSSGANVLTF. The CDR3 DNA is TGCAGCGTCCCCGGGACATCTTTATCGTCTGGGGCCAACGTCCTGACTTTC.